The 20 T cell receptor beta chains reported below all come from one sample, sequenced in a study of tumor-infiltrating lymphocytes in primary liver carcinoma. Germline DNA was extracted too, while blood RNA derived from unsorted whole blood. A primer matching the constant region was used to make TCR beta cDNA from 450 to 500 ng of total RNA. Slightly modified ARM-PCR served as the procedure for the TCR beta libraries. These libraries came from three rounds of nested multiplex PCR. The opening two PCR rounds, 10 cycles each, paired TRBV1-TRBV30 forward primers with a C-beta reverse primer. TCRdb analysed the multiplex PCR reads with MiXCR anew, one entry per CDR3 protein. The top ten hold approximately 15% of the sample, which has a few hundred thousand distinct CDR3 sequences, approximately 54% seen once. The sequenced sample was peripheral blood. Every receptor here comes from a woman in her 30s with primary liver carcinoma and hepatitis B virus infection.

This clonotype occurred many times. This rearrangement joins TRBV29-1 to TRBJ2-7; D ambiguous. The CDR3 runs 10 residues. Germline V gene lookup returns CDR1 SQVTM and CDR2 ANQGSEA. V was clipped by 4 bases and J by 2 bases, with 3 bases between them. For the CDR3, the DNA is TGCAGCGTTGGCACCTACGAGCAGTACTTC. It specifies CSVGTYEQYF.

About this clonotype: A much bigger clone sits one base away, suggesting this may be a read error. The gene calls are TRBV4-3 and TRBJ2-1; 9 nucleotides agree with TRBD2. After removal of 4 bases from V and 4 bases from J, the junction contained 11 bases not matched to a gene. The CDR3 runs 17 residues. In germline, CDR1 is LGHNA, CDR2 YSLEER. The CDR3 reads CASSRMIGTSRYNEQFF. CDR3 nucleotide sequence: TGCGCCAGCAGCCGCATGATAGGGACTAGCAGATACAATGAGCAGTTCTTC.

The chain carries TRBV6-6 and TRBJ2-5; D gene uncertain. Trimming removed 7 bases from V and 2 bases from J, with 8 bases in between. Per germline, CDR1 MNHNY and CDR2 SVGAGI (reference sequence). The CDR3 is 12 amino acids. CDR3 protein: CASTAPQETQYF. The CDR3 nucleotides are TGTGCCAGCACAGCGCCTCAAGAGACCCAGTACTTC.

The count of this clonotype is one. Lacking the conserved final phenylalanine or tryptophan, this CDR3 likely reflects a read error. J is TRBJ2-7 and V is TRBV5-4; 8 nucleotides match TRBD1. The germline V gene encodes CDR1 SGHNT and CDR2 YYREEE (reference sequence). J lost 4 bases, V lost 2 bases, and 5 bases had no gene match. The CDR3 is 14 residues long. CDR3 nucleotide sequence: TGTGCCAGCAGCTTAAGGGACAGGTGTTACGAGCAGTACTTA. Amino acid sequence: CASSLRDRCYEQYL.

This clonotype occurred once. Germline is not matched at one junction end, which may reflect a read error. This chain links TRBV12-3 or TRBV12-4 with TRBJ2-1; a weak D match, TRBD2 (5 bases). This CDR3 is 13 amino acids long. The DNA of the CDR3 is TGTGGCAGCTCCCCAGCGGCCTACAATGAGCAGTTTTTC. This encodes CGSSPAAYNEQFF.

This clonotype was observed a few times. The chain joins TRBV4-2 to TRBJ1-3; 8 bases map to TRBD1. J was trimmed by 4 bases and V by 1 base; bases with no gene match: 0. CDR3 length: 14 amino acids. Germline assignment: CDR1 LGHNA and CDR2 YNFKEQ. CDR3 DNA: TGTGCCAGCAGCCAAGGGGACAGGGGAAACACCATATATTTT. Translation gives CASSQGDRGNTIYF.

For this clonotype: The junction shows a germline mismatch at one end, possibly a read error. The chain joins TRBV11-2 to TRBJ2-5; the match to TRBD1 covers 7 bases. CDR1 is SGHAT, CDR2 FQNNGV, per germline. The CDR3 consists of 14 residues. In DNA form, the CDR3 reads TGTGCCAGCAGCCCGGGACAGATCCAAGCGACCCAGTATTTC. It specifies CASSPGQIQATQYF.

Regarding this clonotype: Possible read error: a much larger clone is one base away. The gene calls are TRBV4-1 and TRBJ2-5; 9 bases agree with TRBD2. Germline trimming cut 2 bases from V and 5 bases from J; bases unmatched to any gene: 12. This CDR3 region has 17 residues. Germline lookup yields CDR1 MGHRA and CDR2 YSYEKL. The CDR3 coding sequence is TGCGCCAGCAGCCAATTTCGGGGCCTAGCGGGATGGGAGACCCAGTACTTC. It translates to CASSQFRGLAGWETQYF.

Concerning this clonotype: Mismatch with germline at one junction end may stem from a read error. The chain recombines TRBV5-4 with TRBJ2-5; maybe TRBD2 (6 bases). The germline CDR1 and CDR2 sequences are SGHNT and YYREEE (reference sequence). The CDR3 runs to 15 residues. CDR3: CTSSLGISGQEAQYF. CDR3 nucleotides: TGTACCAGCAGCTTGGGGATTAGCGGACAAGAGGCCCAGTACTTC.

The chain uses TRBV4-3 and TRBJ2-7; a weak D match, TRBD1 (6 bases). Trimming removed 4 bases from V and 2 bases from J, with 15 bases in between. Germline V gives CDR1 LGHNA, CDR2 YSLEER. This CDR3 spans 15 amino acids. The CDR3 is CASSPQPQGPYEQYF. The CDR3 nucleotides are TGCGCCAGCAGCCCCCAACCACAGGGCCCCTACGAGCAGTACTTC.

About this clonotype: Possible read error: a much larger clone is one base away. The chain uses TRBV29-1 and TRBJ2-3; TRBD1 matches 9 bases. V was clipped by 6 bases and J by 1 base; unmatched bases: 5. This CDR3 contains 14 residues. In germline, CDR1 is SQVTM, CDR2 ANQGSEA. CDR3 DNA sequence: TGCAGCGTCCGGGACAGGGTTGGCACAGATACGCAGTATTTT. Protein: CSVRDRVGTDTQYF.

Turning to this clonotype: This likely comes from a read error, as the CDR3 has no conserved phenylalanine or tryptophan at its end. CDR3 residues: CASSQASGLYGYTL. The CDR3, as DNA: TGCGCCAGCAGCCAGGCCAGTGGGCTCTATGGCTACACCCTC. The rearrangement links TRBV4-1 to TRBJ1-2; D uncertain. The V and J ends lost 3 bases and 4 bases respectively, with 12 bases between them. This CDR3 has 14 residues. Germline V gives CDR1 MGHRA, CDR2 YSYEKL.

A remark on this clonotype: Sequence at one end of the junction differs from germline and may be a read error. The chain combines TRBV11-2 with TRBJ2-7, with D tentatively TRBD1 (5 bases). The CDR3 is made up of 14 amino acids. Germline-derived CDR1 and CDR2 are SGHAT and FQNNGV. The CDR3 DNA follows: TGTGCCAGCAGCTCTAGGGGTCTCTCCTATGAGCAGTACTTC. It yields the protein CASSSRGLSYEQYF.

About this clonotype: Likely a read error: the CDR3 ends without its conserved phenylalanine or tryptophan. The chain is built from TRBV28 and TRBJ1-2; 7 bases map to TRBD1. The CDR3 has 14 residues. The germline gives CDR1 MDHEN, CDR2 SYDVKM. CDR3 DNA sequence: TGTGCCAGCACCAACAGGGGCGGTAACTATAGCTACACCTTA. It is translated as CASTNRGGNYSYTL.

Ten or more counts support this clonotype. V usage is TRBV6-5 and J usage is TRBJ2-7; possibly TRBD1 for D (5 bases). The germline V gene encodes CDR1 MNHEY and CDR2 SVGAGI. With 0 bases removed from V and 7 bases from J, the gap between germline ends came to 10 bases. CDR3 length: 13 amino acids. The chain's CDR3 is CASSYSRQNEQYF. CDR3 DNA sequence: TGTGCCAGCAGTTACTCTAGACAGAATGAGCAGTACTTC.

On this clonotype itself: Germline and junction disagree at one end, which may indicate a read error. The chain links TRBV28 to TRBJ2-3; D is unresolved. The germline V gene has CDR1 MDHEN and CDR2 SYDVKM. There are 14 residues in the CDR3. For the CDR3, the DNA is TGTGCCAGCAGTCGCGGATGGTTCACATATACGCAGTATTTT. Translation: CASSRGWFTYTQYF.

This rearrangement joins TRBV4-3 to TRBJ1-4; TRBD1 aligns across 12 bases. The CDR3 extends over 16 amino acids. Trimming cost V 4 bases and J 8 bases; bases outside gene matches: 8. The germline V gene encodes CDR1 LGHNA and CDR2 YSLEER. The CDR3 protein is CASSRGGGQGAEKLFF. The CDR3 bases are TGCGCCAGCAGCCGGGGGGGGGGACAGGGGGCGGAAAAACTGTTTTTT.

The rearrangement uses TRBV6-2 or TRBV6-3 and TRBJ2-4; tentatively, D is TRBD2 (5 bases). Germline lookup yields CDR1 MNHEY and CDR2 SVGEGT. The CDR3 contains 14 residues. The V and J ends lost 10 bases and 2 bases respectively, with 15 bases between them. This CDR3 reads CATNPGCTKNIQYF. DNA for the CDR3: TGTGCCACCAACCCGGGATGTACCAAAAACATTCAGTACTTC.

For the CDR3, the DNA is TGTGCCAGCAGCCTACAGGGGCCCCTCTACGAGCAGTACTTC. Its protein product is CASSLQGPLYEQYF. V gene TRBV7-2 combines with J gene TRBJ2-7; 7 nucleotides line up with TRBD1. The ends lost 5 bases at V and 3 bases at J; junction bases unmatched: 7. Per germline, CDR1 SGHTA and CDR2 FQGNSA. The CDR3 has 14 residues.

This clonotype was detected once. This clone may be a read error of a much larger clone one base away. The chain uses TRBV12-3 or TRBV12-4 and TRBJ2-7; D perhaps matches TRBD2 (7 bases). The CDR3 extends over 14 amino acids. CDR3 protein: CASTLGGGAYEQYF. CDR3 bases: TGTGCCAGCACTTTAGGGGGGGGAGCCTACGAGCAGTACTTC.